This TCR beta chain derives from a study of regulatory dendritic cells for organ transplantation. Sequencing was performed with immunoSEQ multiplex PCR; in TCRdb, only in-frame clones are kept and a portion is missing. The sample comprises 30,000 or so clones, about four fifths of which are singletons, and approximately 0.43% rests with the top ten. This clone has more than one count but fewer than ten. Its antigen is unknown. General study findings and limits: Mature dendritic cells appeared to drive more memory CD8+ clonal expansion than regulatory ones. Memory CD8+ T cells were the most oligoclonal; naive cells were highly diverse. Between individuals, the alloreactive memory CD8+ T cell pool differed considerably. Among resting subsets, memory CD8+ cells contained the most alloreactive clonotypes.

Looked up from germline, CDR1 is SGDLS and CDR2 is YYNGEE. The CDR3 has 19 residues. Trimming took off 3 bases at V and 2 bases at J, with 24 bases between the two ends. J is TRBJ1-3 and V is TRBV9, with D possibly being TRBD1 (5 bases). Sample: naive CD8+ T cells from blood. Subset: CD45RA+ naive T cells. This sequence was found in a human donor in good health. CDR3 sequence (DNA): TGTGCCAGCAGCGCCGTGGGGACCTCACCCGGAGGGGCTGGAAACACCATATATTTT. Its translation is CASSAVGTSPGGAGNTIYF.